The clone carrying this T cell receptor beta chain has at least ten counts. Stable Graves' hyperthyroidism meant no ophthalmopathy progression within 18 months. The study enrolled patients aged 18 to 65 with newly diagnosed hyperthyroidism of under 2 months' duration. The junction had 8 bases not matched to a gene; V was cut back by 5 bases and J by 6 bases. Germline V lookup: CDR1 MNHEY, CDR2 SMNVEV (reference sequence). This CDR3 has 16 residues. The source of the sample is a study of T cells in Graves' hyperthyroidism and ophthalmopathy. Regions amplified from RNA transcripts were the TCR beta CDR3 regions. A set of HTBI primers served as the primers for a first-round RT-PCR of the TCR CDR3. TCRdb used MiXCR to reprocess the multiplex PCR reads, holding one entry per CDR3 protein. The repertoire has about 520,000 distinct CDR3 sequences, around 20% of them found once; the top ten carry approximately 25%.

The source is a man between 18 and 29 years old with Graves' hyperthyroidism. Sample: blood. This chain uses TRBV27 with TRBJ1-5; 12 bases align to TRBD1. In DNA form, the CDR3 reads TGTGCCAGCAGTGCCCCGGGACAGGGGGCTGGTCAGCCCCAGCATTTT. It translates to CASSAPGQGAGQPQHF.